This entry describes one T cell receptor beta chain. The same CDR3 is also encoded by other DNA sequences in this sample. The entry originates in a study of blood T cell repertoires in COVID-19. How the authors handled the data: The assay estimated nucleated cells by amplifying reference gene primers. Only in-frame clones appear in the TCRdb table, and some are missing; sequencing was by immunoSEQ multiplex PCR. V, J and clone size reflect that table, while D and trimming were determined from the DNA. The sample carries about 260,000 clones, about four fifths recorded once. Germline CDR1 and CDR2: SGHRS and YFSETQ. V lost 0 bases and J lost 1, with 10 bases in between. The CDR3 consists of 15 residues.

The rearrangement joins TRBV5-1 to TRBJ1-1; D may be TRBD1 (6 bases). This sequence originates from a middle-aged woman who had recovered from COVID-19. The sequenced sample consisted of peripheral blood. The CDR3 region is CASSLVSGANTEAFF. The CDR3 DNA reads as TGCGCCAGCAGCTTGGTCTCAGGGGCGAACACTGAAGCTTTCTTT.